This paragraph covers one TCR beta chain sequence. The target antigen is unknown. The immunoSEQ assay was version 4, run in survey mode. Repertoires were generated with immunoSEQ multiplex PCR, while TCRdb's copy carries only in-frame clones and drops some. This table holds about 60,000 clones, about 81% found once. The germline V gene has CDR1 LGHDT and CDR2 YNNKEL (reference sequence). The CDR3 runs to 13 residues. Trimming removed 2 bases from V and 1 base from J, with 3 bases in between. Overlapping HIV-1 Gag 15-mer peptides at around 1 ug per peptide per mL were used. Memory cells lacking CD40L and CD69 with high CD45RO were sorted. Donors had undetectable plasma HIV-1 RNA, under 50 copies/mL, for 4+ years. This sample is drawn from a study of persistence of HIV-infected CD4 T cells. Study summary: The sample holds CD4+ T cells responsive to CMV or HIV-1 Gag. Blood samples, up to about 200 mL, came from multiple time points, except two leukapheresis donors sampled once.

The sequence derives from an adult man with HIV who was CMV-seropositive. Sequenced material: CD4+ T cells sorted from PBMCs after 18-hour stimulation, taken from a patient who received antiretroviral therapy. This chain joins TRBV3-1 (or the pseudogene TRBV3-2) and TRBJ1-3, with D uncertain. The CDR3 DNA reads TGTGCCAGCAGCCAACAATCTGGAAACACCATATATTTT. This encodes CASSQQSGNTIYF.